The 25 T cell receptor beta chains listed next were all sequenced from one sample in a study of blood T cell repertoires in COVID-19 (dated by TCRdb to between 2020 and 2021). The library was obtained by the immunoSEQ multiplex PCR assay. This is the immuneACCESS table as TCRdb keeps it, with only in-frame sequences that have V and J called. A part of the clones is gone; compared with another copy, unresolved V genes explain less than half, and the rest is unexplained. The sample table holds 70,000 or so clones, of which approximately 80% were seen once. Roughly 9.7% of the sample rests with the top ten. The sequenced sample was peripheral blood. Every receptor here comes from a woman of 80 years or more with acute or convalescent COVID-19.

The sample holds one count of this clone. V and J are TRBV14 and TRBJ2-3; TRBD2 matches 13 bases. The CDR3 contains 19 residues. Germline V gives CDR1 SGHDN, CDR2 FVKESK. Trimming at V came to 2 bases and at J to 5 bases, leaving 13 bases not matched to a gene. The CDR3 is CASSQRVRTSGGKLDTQYF. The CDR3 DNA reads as TGTGCCAGCAGCCAAAGGGTTCGGACTAGCGGGGGAAAGTTAGATACGCAGTATTTT.

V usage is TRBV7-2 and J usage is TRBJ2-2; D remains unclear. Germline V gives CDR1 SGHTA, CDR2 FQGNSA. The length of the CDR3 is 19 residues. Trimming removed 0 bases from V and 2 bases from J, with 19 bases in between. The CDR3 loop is CASSLASEHLAFNTGELFF. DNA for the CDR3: TGTGCCAGCAGCTTAGCCTCGGAGCACCTCGCGTTCAACACCGGGGAGCTGTTTTTT.

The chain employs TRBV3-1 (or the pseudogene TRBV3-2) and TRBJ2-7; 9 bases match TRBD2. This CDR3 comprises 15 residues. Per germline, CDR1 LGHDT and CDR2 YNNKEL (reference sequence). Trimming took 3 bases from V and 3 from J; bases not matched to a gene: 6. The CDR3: CASSHLRGGGYEQYF. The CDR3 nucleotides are TGTGCCAGCAGCCATTTGCGGGGGGGCGGCTACGAGCAGTACTTC.

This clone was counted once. CDR3 region: CASSSRQGVSNQPQHF. The DNA for the CDR3 is TGTGCCAGTAGTTCTCGACAGGGGGTTAGCAATCAGCCCCAGCATTTT. The chain combines TRBV19 with TRBJ1-5; the match to TRBD1 covers 9 bases. Germline CDR1 LNHDA, CDR2 SQIVND (reference sequence). V shed 5 bases, J shed 0 bases, and the junction held 5 bases outside the gene matches. This CDR3 has 16 amino acids.

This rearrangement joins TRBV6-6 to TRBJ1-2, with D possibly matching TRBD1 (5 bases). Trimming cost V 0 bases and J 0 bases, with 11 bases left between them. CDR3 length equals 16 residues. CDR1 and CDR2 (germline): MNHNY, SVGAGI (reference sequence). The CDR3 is CASSYSRQGTNYGYTF. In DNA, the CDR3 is TGTGCCAGCAGTTACTCGAGGCAGGGAACTAACTATGGCTACACCTTC.

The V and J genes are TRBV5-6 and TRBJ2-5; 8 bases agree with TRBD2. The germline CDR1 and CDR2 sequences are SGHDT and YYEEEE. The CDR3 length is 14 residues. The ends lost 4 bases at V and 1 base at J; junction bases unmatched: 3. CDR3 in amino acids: CASSPLAAQETQYF. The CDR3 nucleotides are TGTGCCAGCAGCCCACTAGCGGCCCAAGAGACCCAGTACTTC.

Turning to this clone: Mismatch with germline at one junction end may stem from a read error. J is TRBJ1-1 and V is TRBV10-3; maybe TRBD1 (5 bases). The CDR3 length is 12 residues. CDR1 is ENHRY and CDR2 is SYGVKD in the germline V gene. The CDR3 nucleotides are TGTGCGATCAGGGCTTTGGACACTGAAGCTTTCTTT. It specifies CAIRALDTEAFF.

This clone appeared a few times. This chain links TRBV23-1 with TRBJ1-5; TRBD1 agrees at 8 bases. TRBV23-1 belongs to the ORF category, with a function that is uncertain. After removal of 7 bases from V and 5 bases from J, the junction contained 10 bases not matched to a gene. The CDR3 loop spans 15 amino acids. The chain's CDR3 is CASIADRGFYQPQHF. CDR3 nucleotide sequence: TGCGCCAGCATTGCCGACAGGGGTTTTTATCAGCCCCAGCATTTT.

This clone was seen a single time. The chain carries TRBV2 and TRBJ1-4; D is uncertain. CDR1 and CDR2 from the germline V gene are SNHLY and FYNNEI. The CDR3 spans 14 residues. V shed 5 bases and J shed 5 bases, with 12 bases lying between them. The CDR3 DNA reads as TGTGCCAGCAGTCGAGAAACCCGCAATGAAAAACTGTTTTTT. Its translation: CASSRETRNEKLFF.

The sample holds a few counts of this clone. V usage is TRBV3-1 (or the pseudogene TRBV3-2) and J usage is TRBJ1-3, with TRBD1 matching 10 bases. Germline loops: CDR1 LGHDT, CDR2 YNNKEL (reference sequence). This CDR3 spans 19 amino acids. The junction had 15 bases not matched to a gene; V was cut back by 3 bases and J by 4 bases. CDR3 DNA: TGTGCCAGCAGCCAGGACCCCGGTGGGACAGGGGTCGCGGGAAACACCATATATTTT. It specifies CASSQDPGGTGVAGNTIYF.

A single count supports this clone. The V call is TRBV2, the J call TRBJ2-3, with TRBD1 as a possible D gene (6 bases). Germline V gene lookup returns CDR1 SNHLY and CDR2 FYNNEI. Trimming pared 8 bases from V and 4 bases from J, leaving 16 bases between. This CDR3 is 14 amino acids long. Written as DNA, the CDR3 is TGTGCCAGCCTGAATACTGCAGGGGCAGATACGCAGTATTTT. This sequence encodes CASLNTAGADTQYF.

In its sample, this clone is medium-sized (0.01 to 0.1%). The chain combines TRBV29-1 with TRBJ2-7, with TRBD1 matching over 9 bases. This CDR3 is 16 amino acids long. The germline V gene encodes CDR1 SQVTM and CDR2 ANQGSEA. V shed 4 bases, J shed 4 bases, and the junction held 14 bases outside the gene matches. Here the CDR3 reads CSVGGQGTLSLYEQYF. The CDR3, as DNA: TGCAGCGTTGGGGGACAGGGTACCCTCTCCTTATACGAGCAGTACTTC.

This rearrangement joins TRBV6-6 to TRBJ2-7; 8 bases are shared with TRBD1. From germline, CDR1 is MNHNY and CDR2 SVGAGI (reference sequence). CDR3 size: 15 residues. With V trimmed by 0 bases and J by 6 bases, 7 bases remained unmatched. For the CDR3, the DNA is TGTGCCAGCAGTTACTCACCGGACAGGGTGGCCGAGCAGTACTTC. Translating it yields CASSYSPDRVAEQYF.

The CDR3 DNA reads as TGTGCCAGCAGCCAAGTATGGAGCTCCTATAATTCACCCCTCCACTTT. Its translation: CASSQVWSSYNSPLHF. The gene calls are TRBV3-1 (or the pseudogene TRBV3-2) and TRBJ1-6; D gene unclear. Germline V gene lookup returns CDR1 LGHDT and CDR2 YNNKEL (reference sequence). This CDR3 region has 16 residues. V was shortened by 1 base and J by 0 bases, with 7 bases between the two germline ends.

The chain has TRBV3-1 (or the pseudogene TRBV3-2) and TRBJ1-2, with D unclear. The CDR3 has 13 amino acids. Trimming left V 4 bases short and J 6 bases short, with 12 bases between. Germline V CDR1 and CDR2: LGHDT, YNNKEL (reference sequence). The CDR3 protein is CASSRVPSNGYTF. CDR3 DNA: TGTGCCAGCAGCCGAGTCCCTTCAAATGGCTACACCTTC.

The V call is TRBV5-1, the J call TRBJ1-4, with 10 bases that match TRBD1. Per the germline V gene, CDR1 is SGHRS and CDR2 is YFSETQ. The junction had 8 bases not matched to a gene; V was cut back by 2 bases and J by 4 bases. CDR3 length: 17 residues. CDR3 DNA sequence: TGCGCCAGCAGCTTAAGTTCGGGGACAGGGGTTAATGAAAAACTGTTTTTT. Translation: CASSLSSGTGVNEKLFF.

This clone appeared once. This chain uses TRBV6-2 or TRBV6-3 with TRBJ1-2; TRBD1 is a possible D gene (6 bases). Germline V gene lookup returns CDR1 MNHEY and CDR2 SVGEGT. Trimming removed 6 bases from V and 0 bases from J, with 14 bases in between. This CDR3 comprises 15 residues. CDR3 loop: CASSRQAPPNYGYTF. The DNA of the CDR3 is TGTGCCAGCAGCAGACAGGCACCACCTAACTATGGCTACACCTTC.

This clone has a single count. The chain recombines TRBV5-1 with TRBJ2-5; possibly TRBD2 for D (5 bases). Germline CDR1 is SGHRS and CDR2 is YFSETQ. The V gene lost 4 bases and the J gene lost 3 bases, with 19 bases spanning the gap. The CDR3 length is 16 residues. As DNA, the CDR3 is TGCGCCAGCAGCCCAGAACTAGTTAGGGTGGAAGAGACCCAGTACTTC. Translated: CASSPELVRVEETQYF.

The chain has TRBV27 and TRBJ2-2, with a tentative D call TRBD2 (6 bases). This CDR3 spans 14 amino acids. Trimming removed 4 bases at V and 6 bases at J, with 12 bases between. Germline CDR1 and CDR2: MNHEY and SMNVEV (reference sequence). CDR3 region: CASSSFGEAGELFF. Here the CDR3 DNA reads TGTGCCAGCAGTTCCTTTGGGGAGGCCGGGGAGCTGTTTTTT.

The CDR3 coding sequence is TGTGCCAGCACCCCCCGTGTAGGGGTAAACTATGGCTACACCTTC. Translated, it gives CASTPRVGVNYGYTF. This chain connects TRBV5-6 to TRBJ1-2, with D tentatively TRBD1 (5 bases). This CDR3 contains 15 residues. CDR1 and CDR2 (germline): SGHDT, YYEEEE. V shed 6 bases and J shed 2 bases, with 17 bases lying between them. The complete variable domain, with remaining parts taken from reference TRBV5-6 and TRBJ1-2, reads DAGVTQSPTHLIKTRGQQVTLRCSPKSGHDTVSWYQQALGQGPQFIFQYYEEEERQRGNFPDRFSGHQFPNYSSELNVNALLLGDSALYLCASTPRVGVNYGYTFGSGTRLTVV.

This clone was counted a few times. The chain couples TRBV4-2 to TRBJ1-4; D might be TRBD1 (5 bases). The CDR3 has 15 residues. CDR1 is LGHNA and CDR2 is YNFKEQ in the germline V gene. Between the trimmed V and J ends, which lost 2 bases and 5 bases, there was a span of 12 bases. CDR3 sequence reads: CASSQSKGENEKLFF. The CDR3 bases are TGTGCCAGCAGCCAATCGAAAGGGGAAAATGAAAAACTGTTTTTT.

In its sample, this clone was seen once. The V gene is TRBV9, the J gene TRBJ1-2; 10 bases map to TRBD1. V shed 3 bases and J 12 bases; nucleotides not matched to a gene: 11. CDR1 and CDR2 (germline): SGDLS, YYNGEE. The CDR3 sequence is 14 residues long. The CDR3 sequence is CASSEIGTGEGHTF. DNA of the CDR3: TGTGCCAGCAGCGAGATCGGGACAGGGGAAGGCCACACCTTC.

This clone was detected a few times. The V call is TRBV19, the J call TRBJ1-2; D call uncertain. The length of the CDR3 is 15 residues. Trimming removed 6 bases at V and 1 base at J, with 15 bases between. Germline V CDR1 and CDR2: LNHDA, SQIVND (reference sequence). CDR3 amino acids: CASSSRRGNNYGYTF. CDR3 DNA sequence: TGTGCCAGTAGCAGTAGACGAGGGAATAACTATGGCTACACCTTC.

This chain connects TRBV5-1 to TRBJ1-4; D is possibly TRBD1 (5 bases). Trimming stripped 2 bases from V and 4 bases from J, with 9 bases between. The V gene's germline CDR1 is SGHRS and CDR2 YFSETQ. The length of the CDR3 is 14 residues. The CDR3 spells CASSFSGNNEKLFF. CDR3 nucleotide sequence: TGCGCCAGCAGCTTCTCAGGGAATAATGAAAAACTGTTTTTT.

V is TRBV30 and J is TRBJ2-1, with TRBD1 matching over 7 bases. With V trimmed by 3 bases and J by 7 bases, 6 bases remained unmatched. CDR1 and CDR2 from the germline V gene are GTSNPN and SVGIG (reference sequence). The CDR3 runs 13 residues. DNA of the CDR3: TGTGCCTGGAGCAGGGGCAGGGGGAATGAGCAGTTCTTC. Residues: CAWSRGRGNEQFF.